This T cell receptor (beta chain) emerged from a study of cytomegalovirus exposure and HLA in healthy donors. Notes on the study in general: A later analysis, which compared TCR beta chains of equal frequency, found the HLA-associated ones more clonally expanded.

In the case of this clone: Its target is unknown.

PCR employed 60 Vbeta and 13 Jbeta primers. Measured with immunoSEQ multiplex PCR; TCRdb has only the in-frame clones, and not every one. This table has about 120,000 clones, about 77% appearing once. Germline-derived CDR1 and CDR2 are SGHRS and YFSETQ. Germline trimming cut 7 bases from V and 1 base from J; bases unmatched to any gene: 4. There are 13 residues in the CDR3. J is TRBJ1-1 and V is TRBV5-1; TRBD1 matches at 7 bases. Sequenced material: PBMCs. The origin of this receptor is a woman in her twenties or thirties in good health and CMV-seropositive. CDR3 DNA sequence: TGCGCCAGCGGGTCAGGGGGGAACACTGAAGCTTTCTTT. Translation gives CASGSGGNTEAFF.